The entry below describes one T cell receptor beta chain. The antigen remains undetermined. These data are taken from a study of cytomegalovirus exposure and HLA in healthy donors. Study-level results: TCR beta chains numbering 164 were designated cytomegalovirus-associated.

Germline V gene data show CDR1 as SGHVS and CDR2 as FNYEAQ. The CDR3 covers 15 residues. Trimming shortened V by 2 bases and J by 5 bases, and 16 bases separated the two germline ends. Some clones are missing from TCRdb's copy, which holds only in-frame ones; the method was immunoSEQ multiplex PCR. The sample yields hundreds of thousands of clones, over 65% seen once. This chain uses TRBV7-6 with TRBJ2-7; TRBD2 is a possible D gene (7 bases). Sample: PBMCs. The clonotype was recovered from a woman aged 18 to 35 in good health and CMV-seronegative. CDR3 loop: CASSLSGGISDEQYF. The CDR3 DNA reads as TGTGCCAGCAGCTTATCGGGGGGCATTTCGGACGAGCAGTACTTC.